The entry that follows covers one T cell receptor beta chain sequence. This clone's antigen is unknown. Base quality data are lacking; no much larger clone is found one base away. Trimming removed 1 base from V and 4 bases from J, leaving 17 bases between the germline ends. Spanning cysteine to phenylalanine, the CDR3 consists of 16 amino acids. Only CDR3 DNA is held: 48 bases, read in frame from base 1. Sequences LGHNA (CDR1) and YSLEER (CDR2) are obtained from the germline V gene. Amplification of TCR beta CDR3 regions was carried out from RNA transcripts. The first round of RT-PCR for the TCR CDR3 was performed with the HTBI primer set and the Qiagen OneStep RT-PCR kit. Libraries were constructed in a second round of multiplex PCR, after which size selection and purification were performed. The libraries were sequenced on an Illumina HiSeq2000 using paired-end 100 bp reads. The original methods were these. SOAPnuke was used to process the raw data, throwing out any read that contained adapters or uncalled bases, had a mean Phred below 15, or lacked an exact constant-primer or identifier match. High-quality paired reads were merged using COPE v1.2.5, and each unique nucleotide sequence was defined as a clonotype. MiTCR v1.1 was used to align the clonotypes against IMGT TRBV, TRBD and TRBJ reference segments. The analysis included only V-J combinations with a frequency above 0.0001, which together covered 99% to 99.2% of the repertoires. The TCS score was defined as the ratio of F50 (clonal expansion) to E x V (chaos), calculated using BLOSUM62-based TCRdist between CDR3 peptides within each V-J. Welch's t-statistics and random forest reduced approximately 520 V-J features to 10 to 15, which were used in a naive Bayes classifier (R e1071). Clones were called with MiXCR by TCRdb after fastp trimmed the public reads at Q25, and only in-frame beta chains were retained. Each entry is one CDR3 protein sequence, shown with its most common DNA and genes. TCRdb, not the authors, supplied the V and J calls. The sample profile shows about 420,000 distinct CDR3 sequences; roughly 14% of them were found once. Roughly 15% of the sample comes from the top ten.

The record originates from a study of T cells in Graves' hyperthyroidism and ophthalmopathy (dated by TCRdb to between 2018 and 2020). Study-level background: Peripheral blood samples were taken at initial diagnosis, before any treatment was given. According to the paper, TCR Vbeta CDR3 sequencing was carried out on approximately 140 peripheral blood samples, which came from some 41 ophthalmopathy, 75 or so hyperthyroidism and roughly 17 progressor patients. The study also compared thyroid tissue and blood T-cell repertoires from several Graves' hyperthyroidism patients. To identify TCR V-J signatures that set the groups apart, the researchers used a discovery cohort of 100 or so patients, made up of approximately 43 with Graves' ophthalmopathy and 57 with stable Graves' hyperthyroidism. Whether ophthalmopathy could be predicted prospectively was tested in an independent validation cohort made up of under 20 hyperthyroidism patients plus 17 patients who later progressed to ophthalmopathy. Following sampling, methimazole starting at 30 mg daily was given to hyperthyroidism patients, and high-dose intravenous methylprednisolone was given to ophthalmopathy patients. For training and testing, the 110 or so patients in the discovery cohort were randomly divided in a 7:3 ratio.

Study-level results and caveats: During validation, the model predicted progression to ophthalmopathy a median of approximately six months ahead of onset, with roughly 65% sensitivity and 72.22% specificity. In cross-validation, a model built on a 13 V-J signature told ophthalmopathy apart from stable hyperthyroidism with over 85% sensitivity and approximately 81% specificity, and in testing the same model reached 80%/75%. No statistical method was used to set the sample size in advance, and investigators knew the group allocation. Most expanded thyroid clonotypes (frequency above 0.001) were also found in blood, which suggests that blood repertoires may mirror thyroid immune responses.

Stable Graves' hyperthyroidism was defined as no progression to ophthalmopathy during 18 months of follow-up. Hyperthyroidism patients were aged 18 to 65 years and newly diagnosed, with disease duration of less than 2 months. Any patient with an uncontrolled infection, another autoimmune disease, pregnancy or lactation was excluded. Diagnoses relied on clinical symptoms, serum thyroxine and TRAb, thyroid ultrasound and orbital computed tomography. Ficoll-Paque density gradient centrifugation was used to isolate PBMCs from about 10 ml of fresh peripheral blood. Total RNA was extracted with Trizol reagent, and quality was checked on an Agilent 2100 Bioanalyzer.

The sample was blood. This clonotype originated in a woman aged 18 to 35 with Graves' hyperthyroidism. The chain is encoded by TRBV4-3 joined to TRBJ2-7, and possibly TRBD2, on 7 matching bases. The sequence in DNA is TGCGCCAGCAGCCAAGTCAAGGGGGGGCCGAAATACGAGCAGTACTTC. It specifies CASSQVKGGPKYEQYF.